The clone carrying this T cell receptor (beta chain) appeared once. The antigen is not known. The data stem from a study of cytotoxic CD8 clonotypes in ibrutinib-treated CLL. Background on the study: Recorded responses included 24 partial and 2 complete; following median approximately 68 months, roughly 15 stayed remitted and about twelve progressed. Sequenced samples delivered averages of 255,043 productive templates and 80,000 to 100,000 productive rearrangements. Points from the study as a whole: Public clonotypes, an uncommon group, contracted or remained stable on treatment. Clonality was higher at baseline than in age-matched healthy donors and tracked circulating CD8+ T-cell counts.

Only in-frame clones appear in the TCRdb table, and some are missing; sequencing was by immunoSEQ multiplex PCR. Of approximately 84,000 clones in the sample, 75% to 85% were seen once. The CDR3 sequence is 15 residues long. The germline CDR1 and CDR2 sequences are SGHVS and FQNEAQ. The V and J ends lost 1 base and 5 bases, in that order; junction bases with no gene match: 7. Sequencing used PBMCs, obtained after 12 months of ibrutinib treatment. The chain links TRBV7-8 to TRBJ2-5, with 7 bases identical to TRBD1. The TCR originated in a human donor with chronic lymphocytic leukemia. The CDR3 spells CASSLGVEGAETQYF. The CDR3 bases are TGTGCCAGCAGCTTAGGGGTAGAGGGGGCCGAGACCCAGTACTTC.